This T cell receptor (beta chain) is from a study of pediatric ulcerative colitis (dated by TCRdb to the late 2010s). As for the study more broadly: Of the ulcerative colitis patients, about 7 had pancolitis and two had left-sided colitis, and histology in every patient was consistent with ulcerative colitis. By Pediatric Ulcerative Colitis Activity Index, a couple of patients had mild disease, several had moderate disease and three had acute severe colitis. From roughly 10 newly diagnosed, treatment-naive pediatric ulcerative colitis patients and a few non-IBD control children, paired blood and rectal samples were collected. Study-wide findings and limitations: With only a handful of individuals, the healthy control group was small. Because repertoires were derived from total lymphocyte DNA, patterns in rare subsets such as regulatory T cells may not have been reflected. Autologous blood-rectal clonal overlap was significantly higher in ulcerative colitis patients than in controls, suggesting increased T cell trafficking to inflamed tissue. Blood-derived T cells may have been included in rectal pinch biopsies, especially in patients with overt colitis. A couple of rectal CDR3 clonotypes were found in every ulcerative colitis patient but in no control. Rectal repertoire features separated controls, mild-moderate and acute severe colitis patients; acute severe colitis showed reduced rectal diversity due to clonal expansions. A couple of patients' blood samples yielded substantially fewer templates for technical reasons and were excluded from blood-rectal overlap analysis.

In regard to this clone: Its antigen is not yet known. Base-call qualities are not available, and no considerably larger clone is one nucleotide away.

Using the immunoSEQ TRB Survey service, rearranged CDR3 beta regions were amplified from genomic DNA with multiplex V and J primers. To keep sequencing depth equal across samples, survey-level depth of up to 500,000 reads per sample was applied. The libraries were purified, combined into pools and sequenced with Illumina technology. The authors' analysis ran thus. immunoSEQ online tools were used for productive clonality, sample overlap, pairwise scatters, CDR3 beta length, V/D/J gene usage and productiveness. Calculated diversity was defined as the number of unique rearrangements divided by total templates, multiplied by 100, and Shannon and Simpson indices were computed as well. Z-score normalized data were analyzed by principal component analysis with the R prcomp function and the ggbiplot package. Morisita's index was used to quantify the clonal overlap between blood and rectum within each subject. Imported from immuneACCESS, the table was reduced by TCRdb to in-frame sequences with V and J called. These copies leave out some clones; in studies compared against another copy, an unresolved V gene accounts for under half, and the cause of the remainder is not known. The V and J calls and clone size are taken from that table; D and trimming were inferred from the DNA. The sample yields roughly 19,000 clones; roughly 74% were counted once. The ten top clones hold 6.6% of the sample.

During colonoscopy, one to two pinch biopsies were obtained from the rectum for research purposes. Before the diagnostic colonoscopy, none of the ulcerative colitis patients had been given immunosuppressive medication. Before DNA was isolated, the rectal biopsies underwent proteinase K digestion. The Wizard kit (Promega) was used to extract genomic DNA from the blood and intestinal samples. The sequence came from a boy aged 5-17 years with moderate ulcerative colitis. The sample was gut tissue.

The CDR3 protein sequence reads: CASSSSGRRETQYF. The nucleotide sequence is given as TGTGCCAGCAGTTCTAGCGGGAGGAGGGAGACCCAGTACTTC. Rearrangement joined TRBV27 to TRBJ2-5; 11 of the junction bases match TRBD2. CDR1 is given as MNHEY and CDR2 as SMNVEV, both from the germline V gene (reference sequence). V and J are trimmed by 4 bases and 5 bases, and the gene matches miss 3 bases of the junction. From its cysteine to its phenylalanine, the CDR3 spans 14 amino acids. The only DNA kept is the CDR3, 42 bases in frame from the first base.